These 23 T cell receptor beta chains were sequenced from one sample in a study of T cell changes during pregnancy in multiple sclerosis. Some clones are missing from TCRdb's copy, which holds only in-frame ones; the method was immunoSEQ multiplex PCR. The sample lists 43,000 or so clones, 80% to 95% occurring once. The sample in question was peripheral blood, obtained in the third trimester of pregnancy. The receptors were gathered from a female donor with multiple sclerosis, enrolled in a pregnancy study.

The chain recombines TRBV27 with TRBJ2-7; 11 bases align to TRBD2. The CDR3 has 14 residues. The V gene's germline CDR1 is MNHEY and CDR2 SMNVEV (reference sequence). V shed 7 bases and J 6 bases; nucleotides not matched to a gene: 8. This chain's CDR3 is CASKGSGRAGEQYF. The CDR3 bases are TGTGCCAGCAAGGGTAGCGGGAGGGCAGGCGAGCAGTACTTC.

This chain joins TRBV11-3 and TRBJ2-5; 10 bases fit TRBD2. Germline CDR1 reads SGHNT; CDR2 reads YENEEA. V was pared by 5 bases and J by 4 bases, with 10 bases of the junction left unmatched. The CDR3 totals 16 residues. The CDR3 sequence: CASSPRTSGRGETQYF. CDR3 DNA: TGTGCCAGCAGCCCTCGGACTAGCGGAAGGGGAGAGACCCAGTACTTC.

This sequence joins TRBV11-3 and TRBJ2-5; maybe TRBD1 (6 bases). The germline V gene encodes CDR1 SGHNT and CDR2 YENEEA. The V end lost 5 bases, the J end lost 0 bases, and 16 bases lay between the germline ends. CDR3 length: 16 amino acids. The CDR3 nucleotides read TGTGCCAGCAGCATGAGTTGGGACACCGACCAAGAGACCCAGTACTTC. Protein product: CASSMSWDTDQETQYF.

The genes are TRBV27 and TRBJ2-7, with TRBD2 identical over 8 bases. V shed 5 bases and J 3 bases; nucleotides not matched to a gene: 3. The V gene's germline CDR1 is MNHEY and CDR2 SMNVEV (reference sequence). This CDR3 comprises 13 residues. The CDR3: CASSAGTSYEQYF. For the CDR3, the DNA is TGTGCCAGCAGTGCCGGGACTAGCTACGAGCAGTACTTC.

The genes are TRBV7-2 and TRBJ1-3; D uncertain. Trimming pared 3 bases from V and 4 bases from J, leaving 10 bases between. CDR1 is SGHTA, CDR2 FQGNSA, per germline. CDR3 length equals 14 residues. The DNA for the CDR3 is TGTGCCAGCAGCTTGGGCAGCTTCGGAAACACCATATATTTT. It yields the protein CASSLGSFGNTIYF.

This chain links TRBV6-4 with TRBJ2-1; 11 positions agree with TRBD1. Looked up from germline, CDR1 is MRHNA and CDR2 is SNTAGT. The CDR3 has 16 amino acids. The ends lost 0 bases at V and 7 bases at J; junction bases unmatched: 5. The CDR3 DNA reads as TGTGCCAGCAGTGACTCTGAAGGGACAGGGGGAAATGAGCAGTTCTTC. It translates to CASSDSEGTGGNEQFF.

This clone was observed once. The chain has TRBV7-3 and TRBJ2-7; no clear D gene. This CDR3 is 14 amino acids long. V gave up 5 bases and J gave up 2 bases, with 13 bases separating them. Per the germline V gene, CDR1 is SGHTA and CDR2 is FQGTGA. Written as DNA, the CDR3 is TGTGCCAGCAGCCCCTGGCCAGGCGCCTACGAGCAGTACTTC. Amino acid sequence: CASSPWPGAYEQYF.

This rearrangement joins TRBV7-2 to TRBJ2-3, with 12 bases aligning to TRBD2. Germline V gene data show CDR1 as SGHTA and CDR2 as FQGNSA. J lost 3 bases, V lost 1 base, and 8 bases had no gene match. CDR3 length equals 18 residues. The CDR3 loop is CASSLEAGGTSGTDTQYF. CDR3 nucleotide sequence: TGTGCCAGCAGCTTAGAGGCTGGAGGGACTAGCGGGACAGATACGCAGTATTTT. Full variable domain (remainder filled in from reference TRBV7-2 and TRBJ2-3): GAGVSQSPSNKVTEKGKDVELRCDPISGHTALYWYRQSLGQGLEFLIYFQGNSAPDKSGLPSDRFSAERTGGSVSTLTIQRTQQEDSAVYLCASSLEAGGTSGTDTQYFGPGTRLTVL.

The chain is built from TRBV19 and TRBJ2-6; TRBD1 matches 7 bases. Trimming cost V 0 bases and J 2 bases; bases outside gene matches: 4. The germline gives CDR1 LNHDA, CDR2 SQIVND (reference sequence). The CDR3 has 17 residues. CDR3 sequence (DNA): TGTGCCAGTAGTATAGAAAGGGGGCTCCCTGGGGCCAACGTCCTGACTTTC. Its translation is CASSIERGLPGANVLTF.

The chain has TRBV5-5 and TRBJ2-7, with a tentative D call TRBD1 (6 bases). This CDR3 region has 13 residues. In germline, CDR1 is SGHKS, CDR2 YYEKEE (reference sequence). The V end was cut by 3 bases, the J end by 3 bases, with 10 bases between. CDR3 residues: CASSYLDSYEQYF. The DNA of the CDR3 is TGTGCCAGCAGCTACCTGGACAGCTACGAGCAGTACTTC.

CDR3 amino acids: CASSQPLQGYQETQYF. The DNA of the CDR3 is TGTGCCAGCAGCCAACCCTTACAGGGATACCAAGAGACCCAGTACTTC. The rearrangement joins TRBV4-2 to TRBJ2-5; TRBD1 might be the D (6 bases). Between the trimmed V and J ends, which lost 2 bases and 0 bases, there was a span of 13 bases. CDR3 length: 16 amino acids. CDR1 LGHNA and CDR2 YNFKEQ come from the germline V gene.

The chain joins TRBV6-5 to TRBJ1-2; 8 bases align to TRBD1. Per the germline V gene, CDR1 is MNHEY and CDR2 is SVGAGI. V dropped 5 bases and J dropped 5; count of bases not matched to a gene: 7. The CDR3 consists of 14 residues. The CDR3 coding sequence is TGTGCCAGCAGTGCGGACAGGGAGGGGTATGGCTACACCTTC. Its translation: CASSADREGYGYTF.

The rearrangement uses TRBV29-1 and TRBJ2-5; TRBD2 is a possible D gene (5 bases). The germline V gene has CDR1 SQVTM and CDR2 ANQGSEA. The CDR3 has 10 amino acids. The CDR3 nucleotides read TGCACCGACGGGGTAGAGACCCAGTACTTC. Its protein product is CTDGVETQYF. Drawing the rest from reference TRBV29-1 and TRBJ2-5, the complete variable domain is SAVISQKPSRDICQRGTSLTIQCQVDSQVTMMFWYRQQPGQSLTLIATANQGSEATYESGFVIDKFPISRPNLTFSTLTVSNMSPEDSSIYLCTDGVETQYFGPGTRLLVL.

V gene TRBV11-2 combines with J gene TRBJ2-6; D not certain. This CDR3 has 16 residues. V lost 3 bases and J 2 bases, leaving 11 bases between the germline ends. Germline CDR1 and CDR2: SGHAT and FQNNGV. The CDR3 bases are TGTGCCAGCAGCTTGATCCAAGCTCCTGGGGCCAACGTCCTGACTTTC. It yields the protein CASSLIQAPGANVLTF.

The count of this clone is one. CDR3 residues: CASSPQGLAGGPGTGELFF. Written as DNA, the CDR3 is TGTGCCAGCAGCCCCCAGGGACTAGCGGGAGGGCCAGGCACCGGGGAGCTGTTTTTT. The V gene is TRBV11-2, the J gene TRBJ2-2, with 16 bases lining up with TRBD2. Germline loops: CDR1 SGHAT, CDR2 FQNNGV. The ends lost 5 bases at V and 4 bases at J; junction bases unmatched: 10. The CDR3 has 19 amino acids.

This chain connects TRBV7-9 to TRBJ2-1; D remains unclear. Germline V gene sequence: CDR1 SEHNR, CDR2 FQNEAQ (reference sequence). Trimming pared 0 bases from V and 10 bases from J, leaving 7 bases between. There are 12 residues in the CDR3. In DNA form, the CDR3 reads TGTGCCAGCAGCTTAGCGGGCAGAGAGCAGTTCTTC. It yields the protein CASSLAGREQFF.

This clone was counted a single time. The chain joins TRBV28 to TRBJ1-2; 11 positions agree with TRBD1. The V and J ends lost 4 bases and 2 bases, in that order; junction bases with no gene match: 9. Germline CDR1 reads MDHEN; CDR2 reads SYDVKM. The length of the CDR3 is 17 residues. CDR3 protein: CASSSPGQGGFNYGYTF. Here the CDR3 DNA reads TGTGCCAGCAGTTCCCCGGGACAGGGGGGATTCAACTATGGCTACACCTTC.

The chain recombines TRBV18 with TRBJ2-7; 9 bases agree with TRBD1. Losses at the gene ends were 3 bases for V and 3 bases for J; bases not matched to a gene: 6. The CDR3 runs 15 residues. Germline CDR1 is KGHSH and CDR2 is LQKENI. The DNA of the CDR3 is TGTGCCAGCTCACCCCCCGGGACAGGGTACTACGAGCAGTACTTC. Encoded protein: CASSPPGTGYYEQYF.

This clone was detected once. This chain uses TRBV29-1 with TRBJ2-1, with TRBD1 matching over 7 bases. Trimming took 6 bases from V and 3 from J; bases not matched to a gene: 8. There are 14 residues in the CDR3. Germline CDR1 reads SQVTM; CDR2 reads ANQGSEA. The CDR3 here is CSVGTRGNYNEQFF. CDR3 nucleotide sequence: TGCAGCGTCGGTACCAGGGGGAACTACAATGAGCAGTTCTTC.

A single count supports this clone. Additional DNA sequences in this sample encode the identical CDR3. The chain links TRBV11-3 to TRBJ1-3; 9 positions agree with TRBD1. CDR1 SGHNT and CDR2 YENEEA come from the germline V gene. With V trimmed by 5 bases and J by 2 bases, 4 bases remained unmatched. The CDR3 loop spans 15 amino acids. This chain's CDR3 is CASSPGQGPGNTIYF. The CDR3 DNA sequence: TGTGCCAGCAGCCCCGGACAGGGGCCTGGAAACACCATATATTTT.

The table lists this clone with a few counts. The CDR3 loop reads CASSTTLYRAYGYTF. The DNA of the CDR3 is TGTGCCAGTAGTACCACCCTATACAGGGCGTATGGCTACACCTTC. The chain uses TRBV19 and TRBJ1-2, with D possibly matching TRBD1 (6 bases). V lost 4 bases and J lost 5, with 17 bases in between. CDR3 length equals 15 residues. Germline CDR1 LNHDA, CDR2 SQIVND (reference sequence). Combining the CDR3 with reference TRBV19 and TRBJ1-2 gives the whole variable domain DGGITQSPKYLFRKEGQNVTLSCEQNLNHDAMYWYRQDPGQGLRLIYYSQIVNDFQKGDIAEGYSVSREKKESFPLTVTSAQKNPTAFYLCASSTTLYRAYGYTFGSGTRLTVV.

The V and J genes are TRBV28 and TRBJ2-3; D remains unclear. The V gene lost 8 bases and the J gene lost 5 bases, with 17 bases spanning the gap. Germline assignment: CDR1 MDHEN and CDR2 SYDVKM. This CDR3 is built from 14 residues. CDR3 region: CASHTPRMQDTQYF. The CDR3 nucleotides are TGTGCCAGCCATACTCCCCGAATGCAAGATACGCAGTATTTT. Together with reference TRBV28 and TRBJ2-3, the CDR3 gives the full variable domain: DVKVTQSSRYLVKRTGEKVFLECVQDMDHENMFWYRQDPGLGLRLIYFSYDVKMKEKGDIPEGYSVSREKKERFSLILESASTNQTSMYLCASHTPRMQDTQYFGPGTRLTVL.

The rearrangement links TRBV27 to TRBJ2-1; D gene uncertain. Deletions cut 3 bases from V and 7 bases from J, with 10 bases between. This CDR3 region has 13 residues. The germline V gene has CDR1 MNHEY and CDR2 SMNVEV (reference sequence). The CDR3 reads CASSFSRHNEQFF. DNA for the CDR3: TGTGCCAGCAGTTTCTCTAGGCATAATGAGCAGTTCTTC.